A selection of T cell receptor beta chains follows, all from one sample in a study of CD4+ T cells in melanoma. Method: immunoSEQ multiplex PCR; TCRdb's copy keeps in-frame clones and lacks some. The data show fewer than 150,000 clones, with 85% to 95% seen just once and approximately 1.5% held by the top ten. These TCRs come from a human donor with melanoma. Each CDR3 is given with its conserved first and last residue. A D gene is named only where the DNA matches it firmly. Clone size is stated in some rows and not others, as once, few, many or a class when expanded.

V	J	size	D	DNA	CDR3
TRBV2	TRBJ2-7	-	TRBD1	TGTGCCAGCAGTGAGGACAGGGGTGCCTACGAGCAGTACTTC	CASSEDRGAYEQYF
TRBV2	TRBJ1-6	-	-	TGTGCCAGTAAGGATAGAGGTTCACCCCTCCACTTT	CASKDRGSPLHF
TRBV5-4	TRBJ2-5	-	-	TGTGCCAGCAGCTTGGTACAGAATCACCAAGAGACCCAGTACTTC	CASSLVQNHQETQYF
TRBV6-6	TRBJ1-6	once	TRBD1	TGTGCCAGCGGCAGGGGGGGGATAAGTTCACCCCTCCACTTT	CASGRGGISSPLHF
TRBV30	TRBJ1-5	-	-	TGTGCCTGGGCGAACAGGACCGGCAATCAGCCCCAGCATTTT	CAWANRTGNQPQHF
TRBV9	TRBJ2-2	few	-	TGTGCCAGCAGCGGGTACACCGGGGAGCTGTTTTTT	CASSGYTGELFF
TRBV5-1	TRBJ1-1	once	TRBD1	TGCGCCAGCAGCTTGCCGACAGGGGACGCTGAAGCTTTCTTT	CASSLPTGDAEAFF
TRBV19	TRBJ2-5	once	TRBD2	TGTGCCAGTAGTACCAAGCAGACTAGCGGGTCGGGAGAGACCCAGTACTTC	CASSTKQTSGSGETQYF
TRBV18	TRBJ2-7	once	-	TGTGCCAGCTCACCTAATAAGGTCCCGGGCTACGAGCAGTACTTC	CASSPNKVPGYEQYF
TRBV7-2	TRBJ1-5	-	-	TGTGCCAGCAGCTTACCGGATCGGCCCCAGCATTTT	CASSLPDRPQHF
TRBV9	TRBJ2-3	-	TRBD1	TGTGCCAGCAGCGTCCACGGGACAGGGGGCACAGATACGCAGTATTTT	CASSVHGTGGTDTQYF
TRBV5-4	TRBJ1-3	few	-	TGTGCCAGCAGCTTGGGTGCCAATCTGGGAAACACCATATATTTT	CASSLGANLGNTIYF
TRBV19	TRBJ1-5	-	TRBD1	TGTGCCAGTAGTATACGACCGGAGGGGGCAGATCAGCCCCAGCATTTT	CASSIRPEGADQPQHF
TRBV6-1	TRBJ2-7	once	-	TGTGCCACCCGGGCAGGGCGCTACGAGCAGTACTTC	CATRAGRYEQYF
TRBV2	TRBJ1-1	-	-	TGTGCCAGCAGTGACTCGGCCGCCATGAACACTGAAGCTTTCTTT	CASSDSAAMNTEAFF
TRBV5-6	TRBJ2-1	-	-	TGTGCCAGCAGCTTGGGGAATGAGCAGTTCTTC	CASSLGNEQFF
TRBV9	TRBJ1-2	-	-	TGTGCCAGCAGCGTAGGAACAGGGAGCGGCTATGGCTACACCTTC	CASSVGTGSGYGYTF
TRBV6-6	TRBJ1-6	-	-	TGTGCCAGCAGTCCGGGGGGAGGGGGTACCACCCTCCACTTT	CASSPGGGGTTLHF
TRBV7-3	TRBJ1-2	once	TRBD1	TGTGCCAGCAGCAGGACCGGGACAGATAACGACGGCTACACCTTC	CASSRTGTDNDGYTF
TRBV5-1	TRBJ1-2	-	-	TGCGCCAGCAGCTTGAGGACACAGAACTATGGCTACACCTTC	CASSLRTQNYGYTF